The next 28 T cell receptor beta chains were all read from a single sample in a study of T cells in Graves' hyperthyroidism and ophthalmopathy. Amplified regions were TCR beta CDR3 sequences from RNA transcripts. HTBI primers were the set used in a first-round RT-PCR of the TCR CDR3. TCRdb recomputed calls from the multiplex PCR reads with MiXCR, one row per CDR3 protein. The sample has approximately 380,000 distinct CDR3 sequences, about 14% seen once. The material sequenced was blood. The receptors stem from a man aged 50-59 years with Graves' ophthalmopathy.

This clonotype was seen only once. The chain uses TRBV10-3 and TRBJ2-1, with 11 positions matching TRBD1. This CDR3 contains 14 residues. V shed 6 bases and J 9 bases; nucleotides not matched to a gene: 7. The germline gives CDR1 ENHRY, CDR2 SYGVKD. The CDR3 loop reads CAISRDRGSGEQFF. DNA of the CDR3: TGTGCCATCAGCAGGGACAGGGGGAGCGGTGAGCAGTTCTTC.

The chain has TRBV10-2 and TRBJ2-1; D is undetermined. The V gene lost 7 bases and the J gene lost 8 bases, with 21 bases spanning the gap. CDR1 is WSHSY, CDR2 SAAADI, per germline. This CDR3 region has 15 residues. The CDR3 region is CASTSFRTAGDEQFF. The CDR3 DNA sequence: TGCGCCAGCACCTCCTTCAGGACCGCCGGCGATGAGCAGTTCTTC.

The table lists this clonotype with many counts. This rearrangement joins TRBV15 to TRBJ1-5; 7 nucleotides agree with TRBD1. The CDR3 extends over 15 amino acids. The junction had 7 bases not matched to a gene; V was cut back by 3 bases and J by 5 bases. Per the germline V gene, CDR1 is LNHNV and CDR2 is YYDKDF (reference sequence). The CDR3: CATSRTTGDHQPQHF. For the CDR3, the DNA is TGTGCCACCAGCAGGACCACAGGGGACCATCAGCCCCAGCATTTT.

The table lists this clonotype with a few counts. The chain recombines TRBV19 with TRBJ1-1; D unresolved. The germline V gene encodes CDR1 LNHDA and CDR2 SQIVND (reference sequence). This CDR3 has 15 amino acids. The V and J ends lost 1 base and 0 bases respectively, with 9 bases between them. CDR3 loop: CASSIADGLNTEAFF. The DNA of the CDR3 is TGTGCCAGTAGTATAGCGGACGGCTTGAACACTGAAGCTTTCTTT.

On this clonotype: One end of the junction is discordant with germline, which a read error may explain. This chain uses TRBV12-5 with TRBJ2-2, with TRBD2 as a possible D gene (5 bases). Germline CDR1 is LGHNT and CDR2 is FRNRAP. CDR3 length: 15 residues. The DNA of the CDR3 is TGTGCTAGTGGTTTGGTAAGGCAGAACACCGGGGAGCTGCTTTTT. It yields the protein CASGLVRQNTGELLF.

The table lists this clonotype with many counts. V and J are TRBV30 and TRBJ2-6, with D possibly TRBD1 on 5 matching bases. CDR1 and CDR2 from the germline V gene are GTSNPN and SVGIG (reference sequence). This CDR3 comprises 14 residues. V was clipped by 2 bases and J by 3 bases, with 8 bases between them. CDR3 nucleotides: TGTGCCTGGAGTTTGGGGCTTGGGGCCAACGTCCTGACTTTC. It codes for CAWSLGLGANVLTF.

The chain employs TRBV27 and TRBJ2-7; D not certain. Germline CDR1 reads MNHEY; CDR2 reads SMNVEV (reference sequence). The CDR3 is 14 amino acids. Trimming removed 5 bases from V and 0 bases from J, with 11 bases in between. The DNA of the CDR3 is TGTGCCAGCAGTCCGGACCTGAGCTCCTACGAGCAGTACTTC. Its translation: CASSPDLSSYEQYF.

This clonotype was counted at least ten times. The V gene is TRBV27, the J gene TRBJ2-7; D not resolved. The germline V and J ends were trimmed by 0 bases and 1 base, with 4 bases remaining between them. Germline CDR1 MNHEY, CDR2 SMNVEV (reference sequence). This CDR3 comprises 13 residues. CDR3 in amino acids: CASSLSESYEQYF. The CDR3 coding sequence is TGTGCCAGCAGTTTATCGGAATCCTACGAGCAGTACTTC.

This clonotype has a count of ten or more. V and J are TRBV2 and TRBJ2-5; 16 bases line up with TRBD2. From germline, CDR1 is SNHLY and CDR2 FYNNEI. After removal of 8 bases from V and 5 bases from J, the junction contained 2 bases not matched to a gene. The CDR3 covers 14 residues. The CDR3 sequence: CASLGLAGGETQYF. CDR3 sequence (DNA): TGTGCCAGCCTGGGACTAGCGGGAGGGGAGACCCAGTACTTC.

This clonotype was counted only a few times. The DNA of the CDR3 is TGTGCCAGCAGTCCGAGGGCCGAGCCTTATAATTCACCCCTCCACTTT. Its protein is CASSPRAEPYNSPLHF. The V call is TRBV28, the J call TRBJ1-6; no definite D call. The CDR3 is 16 amino acids. V gave up 5 bases and J gave up 4 bases, with 15 bases separating them. CDR1 is MDHEN, CDR2 SYDVKM, per germline.

V usage is TRBV19 and J usage is TRBJ2-3, with a weak D call TRBD2 (6 bases). Germline V gene sequence: CDR1 LNHDA, CDR2 SQIVND (reference sequence). V was clipped by 7 bases and J by 7 bases, with 18 bases between them. The CDR3 spans 14 residues. CDR3 protein: CASTPGLFLNTQYF. DNA of the CDR3: TGTGCCAGTACTCCGGGACTGTTTCTGAATACGCAGTATTTT.

The chain employs TRBV9 and TRBJ2-1; 11 bases agree with TRBD2. There are 15 residues in the CDR3. CDR1 is SGDLS, CDR2 YYNGEE, per germline. With V trimmed by 0 bases and J by 6 bases, 2 bases remained unmatched. CDR3 in DNA: TGTGCCAGCAGCGTAGGACTAGCGGGACCCAATGAGCAGTTCTTC. Amino acids: CASSVGLAGPNEQFF.

This clonotype was seen ten or more times. CDR3 sequence reads: CSGGQGGTKQYF. Here the CDR3 DNA reads TGCAGTGGGGGACAGGGGGGTACGAAGCAGTACTTC. The chain joins TRBV29-1 to TRBJ2-7; the match to TRBD1 covers 11 bases. The germline V gene encodes CDR1 SQVTM and CDR2 ANQGSEA. This CDR3 has 12 amino acids.

This chain joins TRBV4-1 and TRBJ2-7; no reliable D call. The CDR3 runs 13 residues. Trimming cost V 1 base and J 0 bases, with 4 bases left between them. From germline, CDR1 is MGHRA and CDR2 YSYEKL. CDR3 protein: CASSQAHSYEQYF. The CDR3 DNA reads TGCGCCAGCAGCCAAGCCCACTCCTACGAGCAGTACTTC.

In the case of this clonotype: Sequence at one end of the junction differs from germline and may be a read error. The V and J genes are TRBV5-4 and TRBJ1-1; D is perhaps TRBD1 (5 bases). The CDR3 consists of 13 residues. The germline CDR1 and CDR2 sequences are SGHNT and YYREEE (reference sequence). Here the CDR3 reads CGSREEYFTEAFF. The CDR3 nucleotides are TGTGGCAGCAGGGAGGAGTACTTCACTGAAGCTTTCTTT.

This clonotype came up many times. V and J are TRBV3-1 and TRBJ1-1; 9 bases align to TRBD1. Germline V gene lookup returns CDR1 LGHDT and CDR2 YNNKEL (reference sequence). The CDR3 consists of 15 residues. V lost 4 bases to trimming and J lost 4 bases; unmatched junction nucleotides: 7. The CDR3, as DNA: TGTGCCAGCAGCCTCAACAGGGGGCGCGTCACTGAAGCTTTCTTT. It codes for CASSLNRGRVTEAFF. Together with reference TRBV3-1 and TRBJ1-1, the CDR3 gives the full variable domain: DTAVSQTPKYLVTQMGNDKSIKCEQNLGHDTMYWYKQDSKKFLKIMFSYNNKELIINETVPNRFSPKSPDKAHLNLHINSLELGDSAVYFCASSLNRGRVTEAFFGQGTRLTVV.

The V gene is TRBV6-2 or TRBV6-3, the J gene TRBJ2-7; 8 bases match TRBD2. CDR1 and CDR2 (germline): MNHEY, SVGEGT. V shed 6 bases and J 2 bases; nucleotides not matched to a gene: 9. The CDR3 length is 15 residues. The CDR3: CASRPPGGDPYEQYF. CDR3 nucleotide sequence: TGTGCCAGCAGACCCCCGGGGGGGGACCCCTACGAGCAGTACTTC.

The chain joins TRBV27 to TRBJ2-5, with TRBD1 identical over 9 bases. J gave up 1 base and V 6 bases, and 3 bases lay outside the gene matches. The CDR3 is 14 residues long. CDR1 and CDR2 from the germline V gene are MNHEY and SMNVEV (reference sequence). The CDR3 nucleotides read TGTGCCAGCAGGACGACAGGGGGCCAAGAGACCCAGTACTTC. This sequence encodes CASRTTGGQETQYF.

This clonotype was detected many times. The V gene is TRBV7-9, the J gene TRBJ2-1, with 10 nucleotides matching TRBD2. The CDR3 extends over 15 amino acids. The J segment lost 5 bases and the V segment lost 6 bases, leaving 7 bases of the junction unmatched. Per germline, CDR1 SEHNR and CDR2 FQNEAQ (reference sequence). The CDR3 bases are TGTGCCAGCAGGATCAGCGGGAGGGTGAACAATGAGCAGTTCTTC. This sequence encodes CASRISGRVNNEQFF.

A few counts support this clonotype. The chain combines TRBV14 with TRBJ2-7; no firm D call. V lost 4 bases and J lost 3, with 13 bases in between. CDR1 is SGHDN, CDR2 FVKESK, per germline. CDR3 length equals 14 residues. CDR3 coding DNA: TGTGCCAGCAGCCCACGGACGCAGAACTACGAGCAGTACTTC. This translates into CASSPRTQNYEQYF.

This clonotype was counted only a few times. The chain carries TRBV4-1 and TRBJ1-4, with a tentative D call TRBD1 (5 bases). Germline V lookup: CDR1 MGHRA, CDR2 YSYEKL. This CDR3 comprises 16 residues. V shed 6 bases and J shed 8 bases, with 22 bases lying between them. The chain's CDR3 is CASSPTPPGVGEKLFF. The DNA for the CDR3 is TGCGCCAGCAGTCCTACCCCACCGGGGGTGGGGGAAAAACTGTTTTTT.

This clonotype was seen at least ten times. The CDR3 protein is CAWTGDGDTQYF. CDR3 nucleotides: TGTGCCTGGACAGGGGACGGAGATACGCAGTATTTT. V gene TRBV30 combines with J gene TRBJ2-3, with D possibly matching TRBD1 (6 bases). CDR1 and CDR2 (germline): GTSNPN, SVGIG (reference sequence). CDR3 length equals 12 residues. V was trimmed by 4 bases and J by 5 bases, leaving 10 bases between them.

This CDR3 reads CASTRDTISSTDTQYF. The CDR3 DNA sequence: TGTGCCAGCACTCGGGACACTATTTCTAGCACAGATACGCAGTATTTT. The chain joins TRBV2 to TRBJ2-3; the D gene is possibly TRBD1 (6 bases). The germline V gene encodes CDR1 SNHLY and CDR2 FYNNEI. The CDR3 is made up of 16 amino acids. The V end lost 7 bases, the J end lost 0 bases, and 17 bases lay between the germline ends.

The table lists this clonotype with a few counts. The rearrangement uses TRBV6-1 and TRBJ2-4; TRBD1 matches at 7 bases. The CDR3 is 11 amino acids. Germline values: CDR1 MNHNS, CDR2 SASEGT. Trimming took 6 bases from V and 9 from J; bases not matched to a gene: 2. CDR3 amino acids: CASRQGVIQYF. The CDR3 nucleotides are TGTGCCAGCAGGCAGGGGGTCATTCAGTACTTC.

The chain joins TRBV13 to TRBJ2-2, with D unresolved. Per germline, CDR1 PRHDT and CDR2 FYEKMQ (reference sequence). This CDR3 is 15 amino acids long. V was shortened by 2 bases and J by 5 bases, with 12 bases between the two germline ends. The CDR3 DNA reads as TGTGCCAGCAGCTTACACGTACCCGGAACCGGGGAGCTGTTTTTT. It specifies CASSLHVPGTGELFF.

This clonotype has only a few counts. This chain uses TRBV18 with TRBJ1-4; D not certain. This CDR3 is 15 amino acids long. Trimming shortened V by 6 bases and J by 7 bases, and 18 bases separated the two germline ends. CDR1 is KGHSH, CDR2 LQKENI, per germline. This CDR3 is CASSLAGAETEKLFF. The CDR3 nucleotides read TGTGCCAGCTCTCTGGCGGGCGCAGAAACTGAAAAACTGTTTTTT.

The gene calls are TRBV29-1 and TRBJ2-5, with D unclear. CDR3 size: 11 residues. V lost 7 bases and J 4 bases, leaving 10 bases between the germline ends. CDR1 and CDR2 (germline): SQVTM, ANQGSEA. CDR3 region: CSALQGETQYF. CDR3 nucleotides: TGCAGCGCCCTACAAGGAGAGACCCAGTACTTC.

This clonotype was counted at least ten times. The chain carries TRBV20-1 and TRBJ2-7; D gene uncertain. V was pared by 4 bases and J by 0 bases, with 13 bases between. Germline CDR1 and CDR2: DFQATT and SNEGSKA (reference sequence). This CDR3 has 14 amino acids. The CDR3 bases are TGCAGTGCTATAAGGGTGGAGAGCTCCTACGAGCAGTACTTC. Translated, it gives CSAIRVESSYEQYF.